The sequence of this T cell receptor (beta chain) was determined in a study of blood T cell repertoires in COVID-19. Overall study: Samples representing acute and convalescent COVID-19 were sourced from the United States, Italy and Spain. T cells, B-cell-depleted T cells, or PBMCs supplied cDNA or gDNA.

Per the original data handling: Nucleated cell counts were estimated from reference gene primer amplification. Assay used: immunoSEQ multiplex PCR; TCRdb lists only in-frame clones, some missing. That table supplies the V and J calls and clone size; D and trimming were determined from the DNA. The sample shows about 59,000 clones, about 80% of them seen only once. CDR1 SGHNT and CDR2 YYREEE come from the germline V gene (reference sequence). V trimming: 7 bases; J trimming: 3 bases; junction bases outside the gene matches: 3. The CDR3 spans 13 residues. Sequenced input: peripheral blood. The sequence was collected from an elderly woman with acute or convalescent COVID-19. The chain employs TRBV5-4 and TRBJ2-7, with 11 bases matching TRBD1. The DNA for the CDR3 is TGTGCCAGCGGGACAGGGGGACTCTACGAGCAGTACTTC. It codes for CASGTGGLYEQYF.